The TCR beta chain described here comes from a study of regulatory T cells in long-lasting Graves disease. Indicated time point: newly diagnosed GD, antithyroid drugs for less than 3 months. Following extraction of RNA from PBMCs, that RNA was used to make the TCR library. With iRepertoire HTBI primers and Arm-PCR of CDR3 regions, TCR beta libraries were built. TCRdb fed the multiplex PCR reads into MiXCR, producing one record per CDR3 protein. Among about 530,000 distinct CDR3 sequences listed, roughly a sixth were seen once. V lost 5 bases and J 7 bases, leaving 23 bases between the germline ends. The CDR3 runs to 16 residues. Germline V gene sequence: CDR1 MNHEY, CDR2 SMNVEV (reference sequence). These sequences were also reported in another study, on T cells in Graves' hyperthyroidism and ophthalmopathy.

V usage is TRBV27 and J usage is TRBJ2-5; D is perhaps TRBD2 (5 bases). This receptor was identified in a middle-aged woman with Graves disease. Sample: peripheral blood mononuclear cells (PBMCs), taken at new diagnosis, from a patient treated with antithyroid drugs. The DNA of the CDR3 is TGTGCCAGCAGTAGCACCCCGGTGGGTGGGAGATGGACCCAGTACTTC. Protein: CASSSTPVGGRWTQYF.